These 24 T cell receptor beta chains were sequenced from one sample in a study of post-analysis software for immune sequencing data. General study findings and limits: Controls had lower frequencies than patients of about 5 TRBV segments, which included TRBV5-6, TRBV5-1 and TRBV20-1.

These receptors' antigens are unknown. Tagging with unique molecular identifiers was a feature of the TCR beta cDNA libraries. TCRdb analysed the PCR reads with MiXCR anew, one entry per CDR3 protein. The table has about 810,000 distinct CDR3 sequences, roughly 50% seen once. Sequenced sample: blood. The receptor set was obtained from a girl aged 10-17 years with multiple sclerosis.

The chain combines TRBV4-2 with TRBJ1-2, with 8 nucleotides matching TRBD1. The germline CDR1 and CDR2 sequences are LGHNA and YNFKEQ. The CDR3 has 15 amino acids. Trimming at V came to 0 bases and at J to 4 bases, leaving 4 bases not matched to a gene. As DNA, the CDR3 is TGTGCCAGCAGCCAAGACAGGGGGCCGATCTATGGCTACACCTTC. Residues: CASSQDRGPIYGYTF.

The chain employs TRBV12-3 or TRBV12-4 and TRBJ2-5, with D possibly matching TRBD2 (5 bases). The CDR3 has 13 amino acids. V was trimmed by 3 bases and J by 5 bases, leaving 10 bases between them. CDR3 in DNA: TGTGCCAGCAGTTTTCACGGGGTCGAGACCCAGTACTTC. This sequence encodes CASSFHGVETQYF.

This chain links TRBV7-3 with TRBJ2-1; 11 bases are a match to TRBD2. With the DNA end fitting TRBJ2-7 better, the J assignment may be wrong. This CDR3 is 15 amino acids long. Germline-derived CDR1 and CDR2 are SGHTA and FQGTGA. The CDR3 loop reads CASSLTSGNYNEQYF. The DNA of the CDR3 is TGTGCCAGCAGCTTGACTAGCGGGAACTACAATGAGCAGTACTTC.

The table lists this clonotype with a few counts. This chain uses TRBV7-9 with TRBJ1-1, with no clear D. The germline V and J ends were trimmed by 6 bases and 0 bases, with 5 bases remaining between them. The CDR3 has 12 amino acids. CDR1 and CDR2 from the germline V gene are SEHNR and FQNEAQ (reference sequence). The CDR3 region is CASSKMNTEAFF. DNA of the CDR3: TGTGCCAGCAGTAAGATGAACACTGAAGCTTTCTTT.

This clonotype has only a few counts. This chain joins TRBV12-3 or TRBV12-4 and TRBJ2-1; TRBD2 agrees at 10 bases. The CDR3 has 15 amino acids. Trimming at V came to 3 bases and at J to 6 bases, leaving 5 bases not matched to a gene. The CDR3 is CASSFQASGGNEQFF. The CDR3 coding sequence is TGTGCCAGCAGTTTTCAGGCTAGCGGGGGCAATGAGCAGTTCTTC.

The chain carries TRBV15 and TRBJ2-1, with TRBD2 matching 9 bases. Germline values: CDR1 LNHNV, CDR2 YYDKDF (reference sequence). Losses at the gene ends were 8 bases for V and 6 bases for J; bases not matched to a gene: 8. CDR3 length: 14 residues. CDR3 in amino acids: CATATSLAGNEQFF. The DNA for the CDR3 is TGTGCCACCGCGACGTCACTAGCGGGCAATGAGCAGTTCTTC.

The V and J genes are TRBV7-9 and TRBJ2-7; 7 positions agree with TRBD2. The V gene's germline CDR1 is SEHNR and CDR2 FQNEAQ (reference sequence). This CDR3 is 13 amino acids long. V was clipped by 7 bases and J by 3 bases; unmatched bases: 6. The CDR3, as DNA: TGTGCCAGCAACGGACTAGTGGTCTACGAGCAGTACTTC. Amino acid sequence: CASNGLVVYEQYF. Full variable domain (outside the CDR3, taken from reference TRBV7-9 and TRBJ2-7): DTGVSQNPRHKITKRGQNVTFRCDPISEHNRLYWYRQTLGQGPEFLTYFQNEAQLEKSRLLSDRFSAERPKGSFSTLEIQRTEQGDSAMYLCASNGLVVYEQYFGPGTRLTVT.

The J gene is TRBJ2-7, the V gene TRBV29-1; 8 bases align to TRBD2. Germline CDR1 reads SQVTM; CDR2 reads ANQGSEA. The CDR3 spans 14 residues. Trimming removed 5 bases from V and 6 bases from J; junction bases left unmatched: 12. In DNA, the CDR3 is TGCAGCGTTCGGGGGGGCCTCCGGAGCGGCGAGCAGTACTTC. Amino acids: CSVRGGLRSGEQYF.

There are a few counts of this clonotype. The rearrangement links TRBV24-1 to TRBJ2-1, with TRBD2 identical over 11 bases. Germline V lookup: CDR1 KGHDR, CDR2 SFDVKD. Trimming cost V 4 bases and J 7 bases; bases outside gene matches: 5. The CDR3 has 15 amino acids. The CDR3, as DNA: TGTGCCACCAGTGAAACTAGCGGGGGAAGGAATGAGCAGTTCTTC. Its translation is CATSETSGGRNEQFF.

The genes are TRBV4-2 and TRBJ2-7; TRBD1 is a possible D gene (6 bases). The CDR3 loop spans 16 amino acids. Germline V gene lookup returns CDR1 LGHNA and CDR2 YNFKEQ. V lost 0 bases and J lost 1, with 13 bases in between. The CDR3 loop is CASSQEVSRGSYEQYF. In nucleotides, the CDR3 is TGTGCCAGCAGCCAAGAAGTAAGCAGGGGTTCCTACGAGCAGTACTTC.

This clonotype was recorded a few times. The chain joins TRBV18 to TRBJ2-3; no clear D gene. CDR1 is KGHSH, CDR2 LQKENI, per germline. CDR3 length: 13 residues. Trimming removed 4 bases from V and 4 bases from J, with 9 bases in between. The CDR3 DNA follows: TGTGCCAGCTCACAAGGTCCCCCAGATACGCAGTATTTT. It specifies CASSQGPPDTQYF.

The J gene is TRBJ1-2, the V gene TRBV12-3 or TRBV12-4, with 10 nucleotides matching TRBD1. The CDR3 runs to 19 residues. With V trimmed by 6 bases and J by 4 bases, 20 bases remained unmatched. The CDR3: CASSVGTGAAGEARYGYTF. Written as DNA, the CDR3 is TGTGCCAGCAGCGTCGGGACAGGGGCCGCTGGGGAGGCCCGCTATGGCTACACCTTC.

There are a few counts of this clonotype. The chain combines TRBV6-6 with TRBJ2-7; the D gene is possibly TRBD2 (6 bases). The germline gives CDR1 MNHNY, CDR2 SVGAGI (reference sequence). The CDR3 totals 16 residues. V lost 0 bases and J lost 3, with 15 bases in between. The CDR3 protein is CASSYSRPAEGYEQYF. The CDR3 DNA reads TGTGCCAGCAGTTACTCGAGGCCGGCGGAGGGCTACGAGCAGTACTTC.

This chain connects TRBV7-2 to TRBJ2-1; either TRBD1 or TRBD2 may supply D (5 bases each). CDR3 size: 15 residues. The ends were cut back, 5 bases at V and 6 bases at J, with 17 bases in the middle. CDR1 SGHTA and CDR2 FQGNSA come from the germline V gene. In DNA form, the CDR3 reads TGTGCCAGCAGCCTGGGGAGACAGAGCACCAATGAGCAGTTCTTC. Protein: CASSLGRQSTNEQFF. The full variable domain, its missing parts supplied by reference TRBV7-2 and TRBJ2-1, is GAGVSQSPSNKVTEKGKDVELRCDPISGHTALYWYRQSLGQGLEFLIYFQGNSAPDKSGLPSDRFSAERTGGSVSTLTIQRTQQEDSAVYLCASSLGRQSTNEQFFGPGTRLTVL.

The chain couples TRBV10-3 to TRBJ2-4; 8 nucleotides agree with TRBD1. The V gene end was trimmed by 4 bases and the J gene end by 13 bases; junction bases not matched to a gene: 9. Germline CDR1 is ENHRY and CDR2 is SYGVKD. CDR3 length equals 13 residues. The DNA for the CDR3 is TGTGCCATCAGTGGTCGGGGACAGGTCCTCCAGTACTTC. Protein sequence: CAISGRGQVLQYF.

The rearrangement joins TRBV12-3 or TRBV12-4 to TRBJ1-1; possible D gene TRBD1, 5 bases. The CDR3 is 15 amino acids. V gave up 2 bases and J gave up 1 base, with 11 bases separating them. The CDR3 nucleotides are TGTGCCAGCAGTTTAATTGGGGCGGCGAACACTGAAGCTTTCTTT. Its translation is CASSLIGAANTEAFF.

This clonotype occurred a few times. The rearrangement links TRBV6-6 to TRBJ1-2; D call uncertain. The germline V gene has CDR1 MNHNY and CDR2 SVGAGI (reference sequence). V lost 8 bases and J 3 bases, leaving 13 bases between the germline ends. The CDR3 spans 13 residues. CDR3 nucleotide sequence: TGTGCCAGCGGATGGCCGGCCGACTATGGCTACACCTTC. Its protein product is CASGWPADYGYTF.

This chain links TRBV5-5 with TRBJ1-1; 9 nucleotides match TRBD1. CDR3 length equals 15 residues. Germline V gene sequence: CDR1 SGHKS, CDR2 YYEKEE (reference sequence). Unmatched junction bases numbered 4, after V lost 1 base and J lost 3 bases. The CDR3 loop reads CASSLWTGAYTEAFF. CDR3 DNA sequence: TGTGCCAGCAGCTTGTGGACAGGGGCATACACTGAAGCTTTCTTT.

This clonotype has just a few counts. This chain joins TRBV29-1 and TRBJ1-4; D gene unclear. Germline CDR1 and CDR2: SQVTM and ANQGSEA. Deletions cut 5 bases from V and 7 bases from J, with 11 bases between. The CDR3 length is 12 residues. The CDR3 sequence: CSVLPVGEKLFF. CDR3 nucleotide sequence: TGCAGCGTTCTCCCGGTTGGTGAAAAACTGTTTTTT.

This clonotype was recorded a few times. As DNA, the CDR3 is TGCAGTGCTGCCGGGGGACAGGGCATTGACAATGAGCAGTTCTTC. Protein product: CSAAGGQGIDNEQFF. The chain carries TRBV20-1 and TRBJ2-1; 9 bases line up with TRBD1. V was pared by 5 bases and J by 5 bases, with 10 bases of the junction left unmatched. CDR3 size: 15 residues. Germline CDR1 reads DFQATT; CDR2 reads SNEGSKA (reference sequence).

The rearrangement uses TRBV11-3 and TRBJ2-7; 8 bases are a match to TRBD2. Germline V gene data show CDR1 as SGHNT and CDR2 as YENEEA. The CDR3 spans 15 residues. V dropped 0 bases and J dropped 3; count of bases not matched to a gene: 4. The CDR3 DNA sequence: TGTGCCAGCAGCTTAGAGTCCGGGACTAGCTACGAGCAGTACTTC. Its translation is CASSLESGTSYEQYF.

The chain employs TRBV20-1 and TRBJ2-7; tentative D call: TRBD1 (8 bases). The CDR3 consists of 13 residues. Germline-derived CDR1 and CDR2 are DFQATT and SNEGSKA (reference sequence). The V end was cut by 5 bases, the J end by 3 bases, with 14 bases between. The CDR3 sequence: CSASSGTGYEQYF. Here the CDR3 DNA reads TGCAGTGCTTCAAGCGGGACAGGCTACGAGCAGTACTTC.

The chain carries TRBV27 and TRBJ1-2, with TRBD1 identical over 7 bases. Germline V gene data show CDR1 as MNHEY and CDR2 as SMNVEV (reference sequence). The ends lost 6 bases at V and 8 bases at J; junction bases unmatched: 9. This CDR3 comprises 13 residues. The CDR3 spells CASRNRQGGGYTF. The CDR3 nucleotides are TGTGCCAGCAGAAACCGACAGGGTGGAGGCTACACCTTC.

The genes are TRBV5-1 and TRBJ2-1, with D maybe TRBD2 (5 bases). CDR1 SGHRS and CDR2 YFSETQ come from the germline V gene. The V and J ends lost 2 bases and 6 bases respectively, with 12 bases between them. The CDR3 covers 14 residues. The CDR3 here is CASSLGYRGNEQFF. The CDR3 DNA reads TGCGCCAGCAGCTTAGGCTACCGGGGCAATGAGCAGTTCTTC.